Following are 18 T cell receptor beta chains from one sample sequenced in a study of immune characterization of retroperitoneal liposarcoma. Using its own MiXCR run on the PCR reads, TCRdb lists one record per CDR3 protein. Among about 12,000 distinct CDR3 sequences listed, roughly 50% were seen once. Sequenced material: tumor tissue. The receptors were sampled from a female donor with retroperitoneal liposarcoma.

The rearrangement uses TRBV7-2 and TRBJ2-1, with TRBD1 as a possible D gene (5 bases). Near its end, the DNA agrees better with TRBJ2-5, so the J call may be wrong. Looked up from germline, CDR1 is SGHTA and CDR2 is FQGNSA. This CDR3 is 12 amino acids long. The CDR3 loop reads CASSPQGETQYF. CDR3 DNA: TGTGCCAGCAGCCCCCAGGGTGAGACCCAGTACTTC.

The chain employs TRBV6-8 and TRBJ2-7, with 7 bases lining up with TRBD2. Germline V lookup: CDR1 MNHGY, CDR2 SAAAGT. The CDR3 loop spans 14 amino acids. The junction had 5 bases not matched to a gene; V was cut back by 2 bases and J by 4 bases. CDR3 loop: CASSYGGEGYEQYF. CDR3 coding DNA: TGTGCCAGCAGTTACGGGGGGGAGGGGTACGAGCAGTACTTC.

Relative to its sample, this clonotype is large (0.1 to 1%). The genes are TRBV6-6 and TRBJ2-5; no firm D call. The CDR3 is 13 residues long. V shed 2 bases and J shed 5 bases, with 9 bases lying between them. Germline CDR1 and CDR2: MNHNY and SVGAGI (reference sequence). CDR3 protein: CASSYDTLETQYF. In DNA form, the CDR3 reads TGTGCCAGCAGTTACGACACTCTCGAGACCCAGTACTTC.

The rearrangement uses TRBV6-1 and TRBJ2-1; D uncertain. CDR3 size: 11 residues. CDR1 and CDR2 from the germline V gene are MNHNS and SASEGT. V was trimmed by 7 bases and J by 5 bases, leaving 6 bases between them. In nucleotides, the CDR3 is TGTGCCAGCACGCGTGACAATGAGCAGTTCTTC. Encoded protein: CASTRDNEQFF.

The J gene is TRBJ1-4, the V gene TRBV6-1; 7 nucleotides line up with TRBD1. J gave up 6 bases and V 2 bases, and 18 bases lay outside the gene matches. Germline V gives CDR1 MNHNS, CDR2 SASEGT. This CDR3 contains 19 residues. CDR3 protein: CASSELGGPRTGKYEKLFF. The CDR3 DNA is TGTGCCAGCAGTGAATTGGGCGGACCCCGGACAGGAAAATATGAAAAACTGTTTTTT.

The rearrangement joins TRBV6-6 to TRBJ2-1; perhaps TRBD1 as D (5 bases). The CDR3 length is 16 residues. Trimming removed 2 bases from V and 4 bases from J, with 15 bases in between. Germline CDR1 is MNHNY and CDR2 is SVGAGI (reference sequence). The CDR3 loop is CASSYGADLRYNEQFF. The CDR3 DNA follows: TGTGCCAGCAGTTACGGGGCGGATCTGCGATACAATGAGCAGTTCTTC.

The table lists this clonotype with a count of one. This chain links TRBV11-2 with TRBJ2-5; possibly TRBD1 for D (5 bases). The DNA end is more similar to TRBJ2-7, so the J call may be wrong. Per germline, CDR1 SGHAT and CDR2 FQNNGV. The CDR3 runs to 14 residues. As DNA, the CDR3 is TGTGCCAGCAGCTTAGGGGGCAAACCTTACGAGCAGTACTTC. Translated, it gives CASSLGGKPYEQYF.

This clonotype occurred many times. The chain recombines TRBV6-1 with TRBJ2-1; TRBD2 matches 7 bases. The CDR3 has 13 amino acids. The germline V gene encodes CDR1 MNHNS and CDR2 SASEGT. J lost 10 bases, V lost 6 bases, and 9 bases had no gene match. DNA of the CDR3: TGTGCCAGCAGACTAGCGACCTACTACGAGCAGTTCTTC. It is translated as CASRLATYYEQFF.

This clonotype was seen a few times. This chain joins TRBV11-2 and TRBJ2-3; D is unresolved. V was clipped by 5 bases and J by 2 bases, with 11 bases between them. Germline loops: CDR1 SGHAT, CDR2 FQNNGV. The CDR3 totals 14 residues. In DNA, the CDR3 is TGTGCCAGCAGCCCCCGCACCTACACAGATACGCAGTATTTT. Translation: CASSPRTYTDTQYF.

The chain employs TRBV6-1 and TRBJ2-3; D remains ambiguous. Per the germline V gene, CDR1 is MNHNS and CDR2 is SASEGT. The CDR3 extends over 14 amino acids. V was shortened by 5 bases and J by 4 bases, with 13 bases between the two germline ends. The CDR3 DNA sequence: TGTGCCAGCAGTATAGGTGTAGACGCAGATACGCAGTATTTT. Residues: CASSIGVDADTQYF.

The genes are TRBV6-6 and TRBJ2-5, with a weak D call TRBD2 (6 bases). The V end lost 0 bases, the J end lost 5 bases, and 13 bases lay between the germline ends. The CDR3 runs 15 residues. The germline V gene encodes CDR1 MNHNY and CDR2 SVGAGI (reference sequence). In DNA form, the CDR3 reads TGTGCCAGCAGTTACTCTGAACTAGCCTGGGAGACCCAGTACTTC. It is translated as CASSYSELAWETQYF.

This chain joins TRBV11-2 and TRBJ2-3; the D gene is possibly TRBD2 (5 bases). Trimming stripped 1 base from V and 0 bases from J, with 11 bases between. The length of the CDR3 is 16 residues. Germline CDR1 is SGHAT and CDR2 is FQNNGV. CDR3 sequence: CASSLGLARSTDTQYF. The CDR3 DNA reads as TGTGCCAGCAGCTTAGGCTTAGCGAGAAGCACAGATACGCAGTATTTT.

This chain joins TRBV27 and TRBJ2-1; D is unresolved. The CDR3 covers 13 residues. Germline V gene lookup returns CDR1 MNHEY and CDR2 SMNVEV (reference sequence). Trimming took 5 bases from V and 6 from J, leaving 11 bases between them. The CDR3 spells CASSITRFNEQFF. Here the CDR3 DNA reads TGTGCCAGCAGTATCACTCGTTTCAATGAGCAGTTCTTC.

This clonotype was seen only once. The conserved phenylalanine or tryptophan is not found at the CDR3 terminus, so this likely reflects a read error. The chain couples TRBV6-1 to TRBJ1-6, with a possible D match to TRBD1 (5 bases). V lost 3 bases and J lost 8, with 11 bases in between. Germline assignment: CDR1 MNHNS and CDR2 SASEGT. CDR3 length: 14 residues. The CDR3, as DNA: TGTGCCAGCAGTGAGTGGGGCAGGGATTCACCCCTCCACTTG. Translated, it gives CASSEWGRDSPLHL.

In this sample, this clonotype turned up a few times. This chain connects TRBV11-3 to TRBJ2-7; TRBD2 is a possible D gene (5 bases). V was cut by 3 bases and J by 5 bases, with 8 bases left in between. Per the germline V gene, CDR1 is SGHNT and CDR2 is YENEEA. The CDR3 sequence is 12 residues long. The CDR3 region has the DNA TGTGCCAGCAGCTTTGTCGGGGACGAGCAGTACTTC. It specifies CASSFVGDEQYF.

The chain has TRBV7-6 and TRBJ1-6; D is possibly TRBD1 (6 bases). Germline CDR1 reads SGHVS; CDR2 reads FNYEAQ. V dropped 6 bases and J dropped 8 bases, with 14 bases sitting between them. This CDR3 region has 14 residues. As DNA, the CDR3 is TGTGCCAGCAGACCACAGGGAGGGGATTCACCCCTCCACTTT. Its translation is CASRPQGGDSPLHF. Full variable domain (missing parts from reference TRBV7-6 and TRBJ1-6): GAGVSQSPRYKVTKRGQDVALRCDPISGHVSLYWYRQALGQGPEFLTYFNYEAQQDKSGLPNDRFSAERPEGSISTLTIQRTEQRDSAMYRCASRPQGGDSPLHFGNGTRLTVT.

The V call is TRBV6-6, the J call TRBJ1-5; TRBD1 is a possible D gene (5 bases). This CDR3 has 17 residues. Trimming pared 2 bases from V and 1 base from J, leaving 15 bases between. The germline V gene has CDR1 MNHNY and CDR2 SVGAGI (reference sequence). Written as DNA, the CDR3 is TGTGCCAGCAGTTACACTTCTAGGCAGGGCAGCAATCAGCCCCAGCATTTT. It encodes CASSYTSRQGSNQPQHF.

The chain is built from TRBV7-2 and TRBJ2-5; D is perhaps TRBD1 (6 bases). Per the germline V gene, CDR1 is SGHTA and CDR2 is FQGNSA. Between the trimmed V and J ends, which lost 5 bases and 11 bases, there was a span of 27 bases. CDR3 size: 16 residues. For the CDR3, the DNA is TGTGCCAGCAGCACCGACAGGACGGCCTTTAGCAATGAGCAGTACTTC. It encodes CASSTDRTAFSNEQYF.